Sequencing of this T cell receptor beta chain was carried out in a study of beta chain features in type 1 diabetes. V lost 1 base and J lost 1, with 16 bases in between. Germline V gives CDR1 SEHNR, CDR2 FQNEAQ (reference sequence). The length of the CDR3 is 17 residues. This clone occurred a few times. What it binds is unknown. Findings of the study overall: The VDJ junctions of type 1 diabetes patients carried fewer insertions and more deletions.

The sequenced template was cDNA made from the entire isolated RNA. Libraries were prepared by immunoSEQ multiplex PCR; TCRdb keeps only in-frame clonotypes and omits some of them. The data show around 40,000 clones, approximately 60% seen once. The sample was Tregs from blood. The V and J genes are TRBV7-9 and TRBJ2-5; a weak D match, TRBD2 (6 bases). The source of this sequence is a woman younger than 45 in good health. The CDR3 spells CASSLVSVTSFQETQYF. In DNA form, the CDR3 reads TGTGCCAGCAGCTTAGTGTCTGTAACTAGCTTCCAAGAGACCCAGTACTTC.